A selection of T cell receptor beta chains follows, all from one sample in a study of cytomegalovirus exposure and HLA in healthy donors. TCRdb keeps only in-frame clones here, not all; method: immunoSEQ multiplex PCR. The clone table shows fewer than 250,000 clones, with the ten largest holding roughly 0.98%. The specimen was PBMCs. The receptors derive from a woman aged 30 to 39 in good health and CMV-seropositive. The CDR3 runs from the conserved cysteine through the conserved F or W. Each record gives: D gene, V gene, J gene, CDR3 DNA, CDR3 protein. A D gene is named only where the DNA matches it firmly.

.,TRBV7-8,TRBJ2-6,TGTGCCCGCAGCATACAATTAGACAGTCTTGGGGCCAACGTCCTGACTTTC,CARSIQLDSLGANVLTF
.,TRBV21-1,TRBJ1-2,TGTGCCAGCAGCAAAGTTCTTACAGGGGGGAAATTAAACTATGGCTACACCTTC,CASSKVLTGGKLNYGYTF
.,TRBV29-1,TRBJ2-5,TGCAGCGTTGCGGGGGGCCTGGAGACCCAGTACTTC,CSVAGGLETQYF
TRBD1,TRBV4-1,TRBJ1-6,TGCGCCAGCAGACCGAGGGACAGGGGAAATTCACCCCTCCACTTT,CASRPRDRGNSPLHF
.,TRBV2,TRBJ1-1,TGTGCCAGCAGTGAAGCGCTTCTATCGGGGACTTTCTTT,CASSEALLSGTFF
.,TRBV15,TRBJ1-1,TGTGCCACCAGCAGAGATCACAGTGGGACTGAAGCTTTCTTT,CATSRDHSGTEAFF
TRBD2,TRBV7-7,TRBJ2-5,TGTGCCAGCAGCTTAGGACTAGCGGGGGGACGATGGACCCAGTACTTC,CASSLGLAGGRWTQYF
.,TRBV4-2,TRBJ2-7,TGTGCCAGCAGCCAAGATGGGTCAGGGACAACCTACGAGCAGTACTTC,CASSQDGSGTTYEQYF
TRBD1,TRBV28,TRBJ2-7,TGTGCCAGCAGTTCCCGGCAGGAAGGGGGCGGGCAGTACTTC,CASSSRQEGGGQYF
.,TRBV7-2,TRBJ1-2,TGTGCCAGCAGCTTCAACAGAGTTAACTATGGCTACACCTTC,CASSFNRVNYGYTF
TRBD1,TRBV4-3,TRBJ2-6,TGCGCCAGCAGCAAAGATACGTGGACAGGCTCTGGGGCCAACGTCCTGACTTTC,CASSKDTWTGSGANVLTF
TRBD2,TRBV29-1,TRBJ2-3,TGCAGCGTTGGGCCCAACGGGGGGGCCTCAGATACGCAGTATTTT,CSVGPNGGASDTQYF
.,TRBV7-9,TRBJ2-7,TGTGCCAGCAGCTTAGTCACCTACGAGCAGTACTTC,CASSLVTYEQYF
.,TRBV5-5,TRBJ2-2,TGTGCCAGCCAAAAATTAGCGGCCCCGAACACCGGGGAGCTGTTTTTT,CASQKLAAPNTGELFF
TRBD1,TRBV29-1,TRBJ1-2,TGCAGCGCATCATCCCGGGACAGGGAGCCTAGTGGCTACACCTTC,CSASSRDREPSGYTF
.,TRBV5-1,TRBJ2-7,TGCGCCAGCAGCACCCTCCTAGGGGCTGGTGAGCAGTACTTC,CASSTLLGAGEQYF
TRBD1,TRBV14,TRBJ1-4,TGTGCCAGCAGCCGACGTACACGTACAGGGGCTAATGAAAAACTGTTTTTT,CASSRRTRTGANEKLFF
TRBD2,TRBV11-3,TRBJ2-3,TGTGCCAGCAGCTTAGCGGGGGGGAACACAGATACGCAGTATTTT,CASSLAGGNTDTQYF
.,TRBV14,TRBJ1-4,TGTGCCAGCAGCCAAAGCGGCTCAACTAATGAAAAACTGTTTTTT,CASSQSGSTNEKLFF
.,TRBV7-9,TRBJ1-2,TGTGCCAGCAGCTTAGATGCGGGCCCTCCTCCGCGCACCTTC,CASSLDAGPPPRTF
.,TRBV5-1,TRBJ2-3,TGCGCCAGCAGCTTGGATAGCCTTGGCGCAGATACGCAGTATTTT,CASSLDSLGADTQYF
.,TRBV28,TRBJ2-7,TGTGCCAGCAGGAGGAAGTCCTACGAGCAGTACTTC,CASRRKSYEQYF
.,TRBV5-1,TRBJ1-1,TGCGCCAGCAGCTTCTCTACAGGACTGAACACTGAAGCTTTCTTT,CASSFSTGLNTEAFF
.,TRBV2,TRBJ1-1,TGTGCCACTGAACAGGGTGTGGGCACTGAAGCTTTCTTT,CATEQGVGTEAFF
TRBD1,TRBV4-1,TRBJ1-1,TGCGCCAGCAGAGGACAGGGGGCTTACACTGAAGCTTTCTTT,CASRGQGAYTEAFF
TRBD1,TRBV11-2,TRBJ1-6,TGTGCCAGCAGCCCTAGGTGGACAGGGGTTAATTCACCCCTCCACTTT,CASSPRWTGVNSPLHF
.,TRBV6-5,TRBJ2-2,TGTGCCAGCAGTTACTCGGCCGGGGGCACCGGGGAGCTGTTTTTT,CASSYSAGGTGELFF
.,TRBV7-8,TRBJ1-2,TGTGCCAGCAGCTCCGGGGGTTTGGGCTACACCTTC,CASSSGGLGYTF
TRBD2,TRBV2,TRBJ2-7,TGTGCCAGCACCCGGACTAGAGCCTACGAGCAGTACTTC,CASTRTRAYEQYF
.,TRBV7-2,TRBJ2-7,TGTGCCAGCAGCCCCCGACAGAGCTCCTACGAGCAGTACTTC,CASSPRQSSYEQYF
.,TRBV9,TRBJ1-4,TGTGCCAGCAGCGTAAGCGGCGTGAATGAAAAACTGTTTTTT,CASSVSGVNEKLFF
TRBD2,TRBV5-8,TRBJ2-4,TGTGCCAGCAGATCTCCGGGACTAGCGGAGAAAGCCAAAAACATTCAGTACTTC,CASRSPGLAEKAKNIQYF
TRBD2,TRBV2,TRBJ2-3,TGTGCCAGCAGACGGACTAGCGGAAACACAGATACGCAGTATTTT,CASRRTSGNTDTQYF
TRBD1,TRBV5-1,TRBJ2-2,TGCGCCAGCAGCTTGGGTCCAGGGGGTGTCGGGGAGCTGTTTTTT,CASSLGPGGVGELFF
TRBD1,TRBV5-4,TRBJ1-2,TGTGCCATAACGGATTGGACAGGATCTGTCTATGGCTACACCTTC,CAITDWTGSVYGYTF
TRBD1,TRBV2,TRBJ1-4,TGTGCCAGCAGTTTAAGACAGGGTGCTAATGAAAAACTGTTTTTT,CASSLRQGANEKLFF
.,TRBV9,TRBJ2-3,TGTGCCAGCAGCGTAGCTAAAGCAGATACGCAGTATTTT,CASSVAKADTQYF
.,TRBV7-2,TRBJ2-3,TGTGCCAGCAGCTTGGAGAGGGCTTATACGCAGTATTTT,CASSLERAYTQYF
.,TRBV6-6,TRBJ2-5,TGTGCCAGCAGTTATTCAATTGGAGGGGAGACCCAGTACTTC,CASSYSIGGETQYF
TRBD1,TRBV4-1,TRBJ2-7,TGCGCCAGCAGCCATCCAGGGGGCTCCTACGAGCAGTACTTC,CASSHPGGSYEQYF
.,TRBV4-1,TRBJ1-3,TGCGCCAGCAGCCAAGAGGGGCGCGGAAACACCATATATTTT,CASSQEGRGNTIYF
.,TRBV7-6,TRBJ1-2,TGTGCCAGCAGCTTAGGGGTCGGGGGGCTCAGCTATGGCTACACCTTC,CASSLGVGGLSYGYTF
TRBD1,TRBV4-1,TRBJ1-5,TGCGCCAGCAGCCAGGGGACAGGGGACAATCAGCCCCAGCATTTT,CASSQGTGDNQPQHF
.,TRBV27,TRBJ2-7,TGTGCCAGCAGTTTATTAAGCGATAGCTCCTACGAGCAGTACTTC,CASSLLSDSSYEQYF
.,TRBV27,TRBJ2-5,TGTGCCAGCAGTTTACACAGGCAAGAGACCCAGTACTTC,CASSLHRQETQYF
.,TRBV7-9,TRBJ1-1,TGTGCCAGCGAGGCGATGACTGAAGCTTTCTTT,CASEAMTEAFF
TRBD1,TRBV10-3,TRBJ2-7,TGTGCCATCAGTGAGCCTTGGGACAGGGGAAGAGGCGAGCAGTACTTC,CAISEPWDRGRGEQYF
TRBD1,TRBV6-5,TRBJ2-7,TGTGCCAGCAGCTCCGGGACAGACTACGAGCAGTACTTC,CASSSGTDYEQYF
TRBD2,TRBV2,TRBJ2-5,TGTGCCAGCACCCGGGGGGACGGGCAAGAGACCCAGTACTTC,CASTRGDGQETQYF